This TCR beta chain was sequenced for a study of blood T cell repertoires in COVID-19. Study context: T cells, B-cell-depleted T cells, or PBMCs supplied cDNA or gDNA.

The CDR3 spans 14 residues. V lost 2 bases to trimming and J lost 6 bases, with 8 bases between them. Looked up from germline, CDR1 is MNHEY and CDR2 is SVGAGI. Repertoires were generated with immunoSEQ multiplex PCR, while TCRdb's copy carries only in-frame clones and drops some. The table shows about 88,000 clones, with around nine tenths occurring only once. The chain uses TRBV6-5 and TRBJ1-6; a possible D gene is TRBD1 (5 bases). Sequenced input: peripheral blood. The sequence was obtained from a woman of 80 years or more with acute or convalescent COVID-19. CDR3 protein: CASSYLGGNSPLHF. CDR3 nucleotide sequence: TGTGCCAGCAGTTACCTCGGGGGTAATTCACCCCTCCACTTT.